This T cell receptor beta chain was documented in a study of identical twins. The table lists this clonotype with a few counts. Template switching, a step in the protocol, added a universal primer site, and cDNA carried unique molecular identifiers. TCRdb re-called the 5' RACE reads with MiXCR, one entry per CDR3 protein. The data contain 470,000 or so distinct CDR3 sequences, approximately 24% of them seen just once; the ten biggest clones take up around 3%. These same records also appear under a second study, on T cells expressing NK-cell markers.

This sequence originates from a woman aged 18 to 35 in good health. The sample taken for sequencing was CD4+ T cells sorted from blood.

Here the CDR3 DNA reads TGCGCCAGCAGCTTGGCCCTAGGAGAGACCCAGTACTTC. Translation gives CASSLALGETQYF. The chain joins TRBV5-1 to TRBJ2-5; D remains ambiguous. Trimming stripped 0 bases from V and 4 bases from J, with 7 bases between. The CDR3 totals 13 residues. Per germline, CDR1 SGHRS and CDR2 YFSETQ.